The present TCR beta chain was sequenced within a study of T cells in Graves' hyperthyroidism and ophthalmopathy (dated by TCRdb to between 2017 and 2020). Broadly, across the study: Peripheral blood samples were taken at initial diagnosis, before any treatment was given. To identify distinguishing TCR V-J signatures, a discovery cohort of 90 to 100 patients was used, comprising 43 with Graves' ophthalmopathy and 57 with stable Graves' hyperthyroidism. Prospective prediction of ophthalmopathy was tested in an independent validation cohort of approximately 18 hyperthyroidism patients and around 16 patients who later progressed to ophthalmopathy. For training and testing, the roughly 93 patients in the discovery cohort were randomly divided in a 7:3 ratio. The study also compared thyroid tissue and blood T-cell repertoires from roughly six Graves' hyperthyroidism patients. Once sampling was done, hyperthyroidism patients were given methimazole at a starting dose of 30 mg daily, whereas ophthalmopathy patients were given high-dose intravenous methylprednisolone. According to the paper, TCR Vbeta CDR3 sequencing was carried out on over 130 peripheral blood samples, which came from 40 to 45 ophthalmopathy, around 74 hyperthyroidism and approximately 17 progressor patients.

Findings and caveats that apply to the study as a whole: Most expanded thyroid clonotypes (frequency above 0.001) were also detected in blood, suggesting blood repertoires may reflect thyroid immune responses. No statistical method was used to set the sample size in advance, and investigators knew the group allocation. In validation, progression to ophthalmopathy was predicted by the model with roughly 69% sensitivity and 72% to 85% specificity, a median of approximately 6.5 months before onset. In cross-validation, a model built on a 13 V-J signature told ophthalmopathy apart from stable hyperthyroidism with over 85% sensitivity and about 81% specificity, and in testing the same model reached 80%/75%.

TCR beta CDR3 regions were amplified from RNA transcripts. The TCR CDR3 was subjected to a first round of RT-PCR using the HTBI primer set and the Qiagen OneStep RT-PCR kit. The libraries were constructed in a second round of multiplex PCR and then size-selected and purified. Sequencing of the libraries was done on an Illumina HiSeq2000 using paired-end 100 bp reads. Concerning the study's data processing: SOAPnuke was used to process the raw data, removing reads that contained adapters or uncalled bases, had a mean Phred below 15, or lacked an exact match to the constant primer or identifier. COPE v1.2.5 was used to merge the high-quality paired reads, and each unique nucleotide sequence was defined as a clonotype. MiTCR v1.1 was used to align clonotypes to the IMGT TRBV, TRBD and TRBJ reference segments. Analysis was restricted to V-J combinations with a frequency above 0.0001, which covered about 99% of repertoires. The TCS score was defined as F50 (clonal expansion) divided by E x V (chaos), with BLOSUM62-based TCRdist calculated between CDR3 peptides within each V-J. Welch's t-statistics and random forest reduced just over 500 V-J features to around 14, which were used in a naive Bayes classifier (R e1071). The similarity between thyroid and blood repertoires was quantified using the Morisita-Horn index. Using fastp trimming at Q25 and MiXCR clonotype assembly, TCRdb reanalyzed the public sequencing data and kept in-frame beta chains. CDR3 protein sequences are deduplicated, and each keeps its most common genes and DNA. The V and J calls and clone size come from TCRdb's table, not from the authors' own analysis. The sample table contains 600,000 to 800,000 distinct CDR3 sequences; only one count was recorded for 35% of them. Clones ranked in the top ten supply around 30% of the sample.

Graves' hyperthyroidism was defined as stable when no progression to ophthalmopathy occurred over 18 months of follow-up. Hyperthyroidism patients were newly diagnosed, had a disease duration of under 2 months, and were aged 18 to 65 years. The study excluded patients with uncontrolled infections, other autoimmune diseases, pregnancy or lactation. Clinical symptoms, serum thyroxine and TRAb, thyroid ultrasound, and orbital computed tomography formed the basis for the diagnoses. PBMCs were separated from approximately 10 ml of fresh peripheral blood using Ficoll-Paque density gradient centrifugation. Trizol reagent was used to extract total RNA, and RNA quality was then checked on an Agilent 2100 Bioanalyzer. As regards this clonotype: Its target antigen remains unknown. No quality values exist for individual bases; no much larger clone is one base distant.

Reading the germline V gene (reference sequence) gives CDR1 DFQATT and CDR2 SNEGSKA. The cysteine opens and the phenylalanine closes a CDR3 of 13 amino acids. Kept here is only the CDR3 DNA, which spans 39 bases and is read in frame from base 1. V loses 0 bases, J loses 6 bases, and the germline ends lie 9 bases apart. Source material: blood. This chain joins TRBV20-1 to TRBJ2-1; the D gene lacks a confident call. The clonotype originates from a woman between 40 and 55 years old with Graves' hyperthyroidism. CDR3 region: CSARDWNSNEQFF. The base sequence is TGCAGTGCTAGAGATTGGAACTCCAATGAGCAGTTCTTC.